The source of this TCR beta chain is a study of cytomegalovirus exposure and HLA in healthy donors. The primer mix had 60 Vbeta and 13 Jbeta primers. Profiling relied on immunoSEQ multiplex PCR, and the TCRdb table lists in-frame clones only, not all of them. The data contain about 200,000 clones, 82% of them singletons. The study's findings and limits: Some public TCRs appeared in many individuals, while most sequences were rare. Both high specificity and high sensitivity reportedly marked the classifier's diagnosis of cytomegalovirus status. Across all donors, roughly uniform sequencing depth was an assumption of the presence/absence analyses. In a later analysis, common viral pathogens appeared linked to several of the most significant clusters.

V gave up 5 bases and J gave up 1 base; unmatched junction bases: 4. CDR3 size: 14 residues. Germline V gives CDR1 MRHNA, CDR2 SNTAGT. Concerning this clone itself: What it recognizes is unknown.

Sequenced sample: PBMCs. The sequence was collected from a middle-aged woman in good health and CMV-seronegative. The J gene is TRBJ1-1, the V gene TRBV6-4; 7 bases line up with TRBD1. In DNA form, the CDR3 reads TGTGCCAGCAGTAAGCAGGGGGGGAACACTGAAGCTTTCTTT. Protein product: CASSKQGGNTEAFF.